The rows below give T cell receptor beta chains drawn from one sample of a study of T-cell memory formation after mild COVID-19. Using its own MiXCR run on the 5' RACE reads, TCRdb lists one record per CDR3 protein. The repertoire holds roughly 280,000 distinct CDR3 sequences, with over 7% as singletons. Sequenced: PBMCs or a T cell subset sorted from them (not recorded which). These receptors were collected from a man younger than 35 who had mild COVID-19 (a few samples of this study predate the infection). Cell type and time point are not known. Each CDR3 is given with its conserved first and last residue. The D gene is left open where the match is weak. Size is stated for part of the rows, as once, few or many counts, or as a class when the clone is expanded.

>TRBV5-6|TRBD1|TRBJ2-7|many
TGTGCCAGCAGCCGTCAGGGGGCCTCCTACGAGCAGTACTTC
CASSRQGASYEQYF
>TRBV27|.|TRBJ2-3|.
TGTGCCAGCAGATTTGGGGATACGCAGTATTTT
CASRFGDTQYF
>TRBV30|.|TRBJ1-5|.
TGTGCCTGGAGTGACCCCAGGAATACGGTATCGCCCCAGCATTTT
CAWSDPRNTVSPQHF
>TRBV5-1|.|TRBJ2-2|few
TGCGCCAGCAGCTTGGGGCTAGTCGGTTCCCGACAACCCGGGGAGCTGTTTTTT
CASSLGLVGSRQPGELFF
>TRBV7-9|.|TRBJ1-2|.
TGTGCCAGCAGCCCGACTGCCCTGGACTATGGCTACACCTTC
CASSPTALDYGYTF
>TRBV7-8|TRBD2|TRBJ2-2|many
TGTGCCAGCAGCCAACTAGCGGGGGGTTCCTCCGGGGAGCTGTTTTTT
CASSQLAGGSSGELFF
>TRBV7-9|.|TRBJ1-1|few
TGTGCCAGCAGCAATCGGGTGGGGTCCGGGCTGAACACTGAAGCTTTCTTT
CASSNRVGSGLNTEAFF
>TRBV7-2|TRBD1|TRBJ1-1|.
TGTGCCAGCAGCCTGGACAGGAGGTTCCCTGAAGCTTTCTTT
CASSLDRRFPEAFF
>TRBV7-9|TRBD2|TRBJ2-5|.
TGTGCCAGCAGCTTGAGCGGGGGGGAACAAGAGACCCAGTACTTC
CASSLSGGEQETQYF
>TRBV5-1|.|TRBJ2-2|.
TGCGCCAGCAGCTTGAGCGACTACACCGGGGAGCTGTTTTTT
CASSLSDYTGELFF
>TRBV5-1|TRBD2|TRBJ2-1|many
TGCGCCAGCAGCTTCGGGACTAGCGGGTACAATGAGCAGTTCTTC
CASSFGTSGYNEQFF
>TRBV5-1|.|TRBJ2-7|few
TGCGCCAGCAGCTTTTCTGGGGGCGACGAGCAGTACTTC
CASSFSGGDEQYF
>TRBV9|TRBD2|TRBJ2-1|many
TGTGCCAGCAGCGCCCGACCTAGCGGGGGGGCCCCGGAGCAGTTCTTC
CASSARPSGGAPEQFF
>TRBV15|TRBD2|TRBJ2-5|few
TGTGCCACCAGCATTGGACTAGCGGGTATCCAAGAGACCCAGTACTTC
CATSIGLAGIQETQYF
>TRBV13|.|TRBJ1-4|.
TGTGCCAGCAGCCTCAATGAAAAACTGTTTTTT
CASSLNEKLFF